The 2 T cell receptor beta chains below were found in one sample sequenced in a study of cytomegalovirus exposure and HLA in healthy donors. 60 Vbeta and 13 Jbeta primers were used in PCR. The table came from immunoSEQ multiplex PCR; TCRdb's copy has only in-frame clones and leaves some out. There are a few hundred thousand clones in the sample; about 81% occur only once, and about 7.5% lies in the top ten. Sequencing was carried out using PBMCs. The receptors were sampled from a woman aged 55-69 years in good health and CMV-seropositive.

A note on this clone: Other DNA variants within this sample encode the same CDR3. The chain uses TRBV5-1 and TRBJ2-3; 12 positions match TRBD2. The CDR3 is made up of 15 amino acids. Germline V gene data show CDR1 as SGHRS and CDR2 as YFSETQ. The junction had 1 base not matched to a gene; V was cut back by 2 bases and J by 3 bases. The CDR3 nucleotides are TGCGCCAGCAGCTTACTAGCGGGAGGTACAGATACGCAGTATTTT. Protein sequence: CASSLLAGGTDTQYF.

This sequence joins TRBV19 and TRBJ2-1; 13 bases are a match to TRBD2. This CDR3 is 17 amino acids long. With 8 bases clipped from V and 7 bases from J, the junction kept 14 bases outside the gene matches. CDR1 is LNHDA and CDR2 is SQIVND in the germline V gene (reference sequence). In nucleotides, the CDR3 is TGTGCCAGTGCCCGCGGACTAGCGGGAGTGTGGGGGAATGAGCAGTTCTTC. Encoded protein: CASARGLAGVWGNEQFF.